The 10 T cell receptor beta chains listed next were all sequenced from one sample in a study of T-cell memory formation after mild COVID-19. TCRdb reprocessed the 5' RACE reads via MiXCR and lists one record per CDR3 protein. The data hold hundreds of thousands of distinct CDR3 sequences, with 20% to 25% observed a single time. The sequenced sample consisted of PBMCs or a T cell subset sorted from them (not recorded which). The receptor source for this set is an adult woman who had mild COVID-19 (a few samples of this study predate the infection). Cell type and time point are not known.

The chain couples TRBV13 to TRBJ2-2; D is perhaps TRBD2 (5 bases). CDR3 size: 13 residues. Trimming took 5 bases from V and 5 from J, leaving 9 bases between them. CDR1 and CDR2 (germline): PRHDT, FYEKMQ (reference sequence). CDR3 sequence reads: CASSPRRTGELFF. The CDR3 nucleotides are TGTGCCAGCAGCCCCAGGAGGACCGGGGAGCTGTTTTTT. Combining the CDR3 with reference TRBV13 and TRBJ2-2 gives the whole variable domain AAGVIQSPRHLIKEKRETATLKCYPIPRHDTVYWYQQGPGQDPQFLISFYEKMQSDKGSIPDRFSAQQFSDYHSELNMSSLELGDSALYFCASSPRRTGELFFGEGSRLTVL.

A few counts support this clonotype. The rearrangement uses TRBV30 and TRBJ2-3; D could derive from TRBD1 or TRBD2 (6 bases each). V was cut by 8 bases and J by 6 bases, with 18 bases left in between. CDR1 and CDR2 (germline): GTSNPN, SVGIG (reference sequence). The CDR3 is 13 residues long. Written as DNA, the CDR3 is TGTGCCGGAGGGCAGGGGCGCCGGGATACGCAGTATTTT. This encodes CAGGQGRRDTQYF.

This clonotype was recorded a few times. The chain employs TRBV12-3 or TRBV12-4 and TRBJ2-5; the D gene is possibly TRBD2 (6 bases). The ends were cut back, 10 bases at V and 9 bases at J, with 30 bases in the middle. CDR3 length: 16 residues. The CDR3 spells CATQVTGGTSRQAQYF. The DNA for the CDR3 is TGTGCCACCCAAGTCACCGGGGGTACTAGCCGTCAGGCCCAGTACTTC.

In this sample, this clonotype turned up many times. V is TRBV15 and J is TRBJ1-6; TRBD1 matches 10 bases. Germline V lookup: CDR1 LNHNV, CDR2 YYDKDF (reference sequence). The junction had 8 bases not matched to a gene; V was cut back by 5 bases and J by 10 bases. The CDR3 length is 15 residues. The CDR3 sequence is CATSGAGTGESPLHF. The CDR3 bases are TGTGCCACCAGCGGAGCCGGGACAGGGGAATCACCCCTCCACTTT. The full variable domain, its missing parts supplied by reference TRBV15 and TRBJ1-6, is DAMVIQNPRYQVTQFGKPVTLSCSQTLNHNVMYWYQQKSSQAPKLLFHYYDKDFNNEADTPDNFQSRRPNTSFCFLDIRSPGLGDTAMYLCATSGAGTGESPLHFGNGTRLTVT.

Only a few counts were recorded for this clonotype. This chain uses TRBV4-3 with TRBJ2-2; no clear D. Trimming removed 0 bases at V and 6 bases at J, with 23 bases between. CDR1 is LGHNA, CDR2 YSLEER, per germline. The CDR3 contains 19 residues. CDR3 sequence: CASSQEVAVGKNRPGELFF. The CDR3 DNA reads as TGCGCCAGCAGCCAAGAGGTGGCAGTGGGCAAAAATAGGCCCGGGGAGCTGTTTTTT.

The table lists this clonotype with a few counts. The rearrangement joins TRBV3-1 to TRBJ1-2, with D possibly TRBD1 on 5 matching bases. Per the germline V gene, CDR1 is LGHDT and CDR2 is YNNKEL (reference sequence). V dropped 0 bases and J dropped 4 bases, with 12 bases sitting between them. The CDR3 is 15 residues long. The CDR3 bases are TGTGCCAGCAGCCAAGATGTGGGACGCGGCTATGGCTACACCTTC. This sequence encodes CASSQDVGRGYGYTF.

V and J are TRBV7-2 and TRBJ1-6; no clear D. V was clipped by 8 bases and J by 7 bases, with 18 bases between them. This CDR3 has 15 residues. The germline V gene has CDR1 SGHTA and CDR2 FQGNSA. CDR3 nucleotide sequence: TGTGCCAGCGCCTCGGCTGGCTCGAGGAATTCACCCCTCCACTTT. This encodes CASASAGSRNSPLHF.

The CDR3 protein is CASSLSGLAHEQFF. The CDR3 DNA reads as TGTGCCAGCAGCCTCTCGGGACTAGCTCATGAGCAGTTCTTC. V is TRBV7-2 and J is TRBJ2-1; 9 nucleotides align to TRBD2. Germline CDR1 SGHTA, CDR2 FQGNSA. V dropped 5 bases and J dropped 8; count of bases not matched to a gene: 7. This CDR3 has 14 amino acids.

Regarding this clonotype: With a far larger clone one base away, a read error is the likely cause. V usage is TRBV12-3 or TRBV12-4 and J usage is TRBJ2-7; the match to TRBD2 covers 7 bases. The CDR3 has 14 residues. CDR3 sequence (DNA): TGTGCCAGCAGTCTAGCGGTGGGGTCCTACGAGCAGTACTTC. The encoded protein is CASSLAVGSYEQYF.

This CDR3 is CASSYWDKETQYF. CDR3 coding DNA: TGTGCCAGCAGTTACTGGGACAAGGAAACCCAGTACTTC. The rearrangement links TRBV12-3 or TRBV12-4 to TRBJ2-5; D might be TRBD1 (6 bases). V lost 4 bases to trimming and J lost 8 bases, with 14 bases between them. The CDR3 is 13 residues long.